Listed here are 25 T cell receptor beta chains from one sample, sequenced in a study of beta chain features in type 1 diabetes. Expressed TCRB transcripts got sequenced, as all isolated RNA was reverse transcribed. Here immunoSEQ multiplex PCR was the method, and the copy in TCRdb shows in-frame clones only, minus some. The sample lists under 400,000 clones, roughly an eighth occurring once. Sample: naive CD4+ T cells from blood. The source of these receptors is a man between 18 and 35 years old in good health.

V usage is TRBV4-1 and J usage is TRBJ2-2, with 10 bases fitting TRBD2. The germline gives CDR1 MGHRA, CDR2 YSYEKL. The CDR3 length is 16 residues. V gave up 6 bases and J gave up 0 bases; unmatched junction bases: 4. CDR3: CASSPTSGPNTGELFF. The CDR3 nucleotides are TGCGCCAGCAGTCCGACTAGCGGGCCGAACACCGGGGAGCTGTTTTTT.

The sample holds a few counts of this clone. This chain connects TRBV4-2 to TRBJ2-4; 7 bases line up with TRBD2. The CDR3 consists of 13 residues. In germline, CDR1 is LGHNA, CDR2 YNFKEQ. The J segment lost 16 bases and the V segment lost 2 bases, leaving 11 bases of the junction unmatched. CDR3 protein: CASSQNLRTSSYF. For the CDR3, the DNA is TGTGCCAGCAGCCAAAATTTAAGGACTAGTTCATACTTC.

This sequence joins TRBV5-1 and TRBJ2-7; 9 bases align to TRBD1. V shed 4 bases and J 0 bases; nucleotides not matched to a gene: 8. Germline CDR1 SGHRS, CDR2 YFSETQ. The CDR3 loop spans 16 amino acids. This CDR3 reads CASSPTDRGGSYEQYF. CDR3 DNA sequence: TGCGCCAGCAGCCCGACGGACAGGGGCGGCTCCTACGAGCAGTACTTC.

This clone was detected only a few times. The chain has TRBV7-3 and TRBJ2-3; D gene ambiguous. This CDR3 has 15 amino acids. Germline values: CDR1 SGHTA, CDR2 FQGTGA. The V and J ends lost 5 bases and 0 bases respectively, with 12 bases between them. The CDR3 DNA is TGTGCCAGCAGCAAAAGTATGGCTAGCACAGATACGCAGTATTTT. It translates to CASSKSMASTDTQYF.

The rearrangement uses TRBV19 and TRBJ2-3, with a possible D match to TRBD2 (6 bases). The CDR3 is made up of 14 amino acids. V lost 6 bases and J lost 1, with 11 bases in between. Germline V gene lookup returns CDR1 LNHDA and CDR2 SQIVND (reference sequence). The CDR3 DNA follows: TGTGCCAGTAGAGGAGGGGTTGGCACAGATACGCAGTATTTT. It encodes CASRGGVGTDTQYF. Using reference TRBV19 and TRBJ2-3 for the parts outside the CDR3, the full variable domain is DGGITQSPKYLFRKEGQNVTLSCEQNLNHDAMYWYRQDPGQGLRLIYYSQIVNDFQKGDIAEGYSVSREKKESFPLTVTSAQKNPTAFYLCASRGGVGTDTQYFGPGTRLTVL.

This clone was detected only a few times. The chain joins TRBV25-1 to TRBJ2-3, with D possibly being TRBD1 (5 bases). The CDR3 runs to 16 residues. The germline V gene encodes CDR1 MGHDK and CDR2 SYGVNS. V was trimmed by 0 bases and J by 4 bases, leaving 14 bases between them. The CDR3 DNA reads TGTGCCAGCAGTGAATATAAGGCAGGCAGGGCAGATACGCAGTATTTT. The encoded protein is CASSEYKAGRADTQYF.

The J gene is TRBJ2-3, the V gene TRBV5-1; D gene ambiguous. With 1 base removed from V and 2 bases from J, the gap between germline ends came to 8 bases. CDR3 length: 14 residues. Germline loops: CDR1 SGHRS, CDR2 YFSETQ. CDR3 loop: CASSLTASTDTQYF. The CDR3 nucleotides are TGCGCCAGCAGCTTGACAGCCTCCACAGATACGCAGTATTTT.

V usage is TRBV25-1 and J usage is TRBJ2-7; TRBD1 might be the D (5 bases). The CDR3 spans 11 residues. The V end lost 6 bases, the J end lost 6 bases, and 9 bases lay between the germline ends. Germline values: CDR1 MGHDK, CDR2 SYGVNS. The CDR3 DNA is TGTGCCAGCAGCAGGGTTACCGAGCAGTACTTC. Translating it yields CASSRVTEQYF.

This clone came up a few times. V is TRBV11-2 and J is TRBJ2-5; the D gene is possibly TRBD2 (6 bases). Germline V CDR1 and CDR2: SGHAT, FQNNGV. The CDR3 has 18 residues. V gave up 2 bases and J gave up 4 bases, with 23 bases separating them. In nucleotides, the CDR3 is TGTGCCAGCAGCTTAACGTTCGTCAGGGACTTGGTACGAGAGACCCAGTACTTC. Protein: CASSLTFVRDLVRETQYF.

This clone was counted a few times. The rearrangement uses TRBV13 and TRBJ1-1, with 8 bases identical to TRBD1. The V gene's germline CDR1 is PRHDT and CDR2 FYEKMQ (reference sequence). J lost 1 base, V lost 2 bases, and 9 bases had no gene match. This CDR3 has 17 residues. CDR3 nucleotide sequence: TGTGCCAGCAGCTTATCAGGGGGCGACGGGGGGAACACTGAAGCTTTCTTT. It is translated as CASSLSGGDGGNTEAFF.

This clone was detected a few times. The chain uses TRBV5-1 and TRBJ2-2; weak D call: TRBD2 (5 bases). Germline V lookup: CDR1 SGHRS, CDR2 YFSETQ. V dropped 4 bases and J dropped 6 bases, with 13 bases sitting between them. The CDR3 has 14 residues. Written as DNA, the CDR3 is TGCGCCAGCAGCCCGGACTTGTATGCCGGGGAGCTGTTTTTT. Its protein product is CASSPDLYAGELFF.

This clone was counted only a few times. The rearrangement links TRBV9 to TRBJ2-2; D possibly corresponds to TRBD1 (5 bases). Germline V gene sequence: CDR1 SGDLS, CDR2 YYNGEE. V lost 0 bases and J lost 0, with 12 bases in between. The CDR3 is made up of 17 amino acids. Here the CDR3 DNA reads TGTGCCAGCAGCGTAGCCACAGGCCCTCCGAACACCGGGGAGCTGTTTTTT. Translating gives CASSVATGPPNTGELFF.

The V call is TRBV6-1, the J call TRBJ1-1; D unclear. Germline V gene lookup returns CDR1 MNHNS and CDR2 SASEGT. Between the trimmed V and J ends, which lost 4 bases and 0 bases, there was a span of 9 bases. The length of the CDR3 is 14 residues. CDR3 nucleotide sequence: TGTGCCAGCAGTGTTAACAGCTTGAACACTGAAGCTTTCTTT. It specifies CASSVNSLNTEAFF.

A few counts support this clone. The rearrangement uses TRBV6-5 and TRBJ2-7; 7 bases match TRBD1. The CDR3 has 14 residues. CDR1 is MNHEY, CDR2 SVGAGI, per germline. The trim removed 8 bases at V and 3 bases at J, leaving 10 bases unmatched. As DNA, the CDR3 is TGTGCCAGCTCTGCAGACAGGGCCTTCTACGAGCAGTACTTC. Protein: CASSADRAFYEQYF.

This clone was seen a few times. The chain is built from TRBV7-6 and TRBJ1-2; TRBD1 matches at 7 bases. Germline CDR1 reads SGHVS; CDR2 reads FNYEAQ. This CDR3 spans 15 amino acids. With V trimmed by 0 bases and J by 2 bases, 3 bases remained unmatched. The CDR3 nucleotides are TGTGCCAGCAGCTTAGCGACAGGGAACAACTATGGCTACACCTTC. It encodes CASSLATGNNYGYTF.

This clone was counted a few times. The DNA of the CDR3 is TGTGCCCTTTCGGGGGGGGGTAGTCAGCCCCAGCATTTT. Translation gives CALSGGGSQPQHF. This chain joins TRBV6-6 and TRBJ1-5; D may be TRBD1 (5 bases). Per the germline V gene, CDR1 is MNHNY and CDR2 is SVGAGI (reference sequence). The germline V and J ends were trimmed by 11 bases and 6 bases, with 17 bases remaining between them. This CDR3 is 13 amino acids long.

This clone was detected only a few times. Here the CDR3 DNA reads TGTGCCAGCGCGTTAGGGGGCCGAGGTTACGAGCAGTACTTC. Residues: CASALGGRGYEQYF. This chain links TRBV27 with TRBJ2-7, with 7 bases that match TRBD1. Trimming removed 8 bases from V and 4 bases from J; junction bases left unmatched: 11. The CDR3 loop spans 14 amino acids. Germline V CDR1 and CDR2: MNHEY, SMNVEV (reference sequence).

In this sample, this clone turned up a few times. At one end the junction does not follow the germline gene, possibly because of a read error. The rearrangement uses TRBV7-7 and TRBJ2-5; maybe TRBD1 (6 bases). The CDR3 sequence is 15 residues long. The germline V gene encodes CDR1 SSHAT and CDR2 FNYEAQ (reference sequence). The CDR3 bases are TGTGCTAGCAGCTTGGGTCTGGGGGCCCAAGAGACCCAGTACTTC. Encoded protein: CASSLGLGAQETQYF.

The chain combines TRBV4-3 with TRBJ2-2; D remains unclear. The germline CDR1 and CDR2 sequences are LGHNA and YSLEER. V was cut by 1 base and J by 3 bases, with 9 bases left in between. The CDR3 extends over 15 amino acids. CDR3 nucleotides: TGCGCCAGCAGCCAAGTAGACTGGGACACCGGGGAGCTGTTTTTT. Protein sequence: CASSQVDWDTGELFF.

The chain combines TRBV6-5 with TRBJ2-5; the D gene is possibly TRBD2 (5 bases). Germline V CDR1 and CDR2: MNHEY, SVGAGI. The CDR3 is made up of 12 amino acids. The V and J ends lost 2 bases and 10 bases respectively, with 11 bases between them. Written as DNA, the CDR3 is TGTGCCAGCAGTTACGATCGGACTGACCAGTACTTC. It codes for CASSYDRTDQYF.

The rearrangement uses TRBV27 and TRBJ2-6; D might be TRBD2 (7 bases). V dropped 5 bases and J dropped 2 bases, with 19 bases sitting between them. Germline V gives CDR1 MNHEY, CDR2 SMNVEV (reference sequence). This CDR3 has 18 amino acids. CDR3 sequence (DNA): TGTGCCAGCAGTCGTCCCCCTGGGGGGGCTGCTGGGGCCAACGTCCTGACTTTC. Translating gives CASSRPPGGAAGANVLTF.

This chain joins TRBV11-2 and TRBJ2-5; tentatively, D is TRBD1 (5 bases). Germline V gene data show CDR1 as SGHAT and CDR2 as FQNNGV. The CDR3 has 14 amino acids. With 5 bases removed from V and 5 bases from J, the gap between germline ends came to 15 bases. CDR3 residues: CASSASRVAETQYF. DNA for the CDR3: TGTGCCAGCAGCGCCTCCAGGGTCGCGGAGACCCAGTACTTC. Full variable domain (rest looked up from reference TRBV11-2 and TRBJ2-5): EAGVAQSPRYKIIEKRQSVAFWCNPISGHATLYWYQQILGQGPKLLIQFQNNGVVDDSQLPKDRFSAERLKGVDSTLKIQPAKLEDSAVYLCASSASRVAETQYFGPGTRLLVL.

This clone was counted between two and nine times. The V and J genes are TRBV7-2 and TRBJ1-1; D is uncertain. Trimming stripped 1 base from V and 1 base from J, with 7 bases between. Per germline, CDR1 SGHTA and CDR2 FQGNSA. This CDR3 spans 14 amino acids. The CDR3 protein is CASSLGFGNTEAFF. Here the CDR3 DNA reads TGTGCCAGCAGCTTAGGCTTCGGGAACACTGAAGCTTTCTTT.

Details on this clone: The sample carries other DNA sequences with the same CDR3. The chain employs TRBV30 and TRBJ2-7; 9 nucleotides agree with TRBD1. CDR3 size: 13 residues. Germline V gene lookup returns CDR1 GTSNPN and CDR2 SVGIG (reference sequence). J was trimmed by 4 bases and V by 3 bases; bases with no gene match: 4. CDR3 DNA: TGTGCCTGGAGCCGGGACAGGGTGTACGAGCAGTACTTC. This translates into CAWSRDRVYEQYF.

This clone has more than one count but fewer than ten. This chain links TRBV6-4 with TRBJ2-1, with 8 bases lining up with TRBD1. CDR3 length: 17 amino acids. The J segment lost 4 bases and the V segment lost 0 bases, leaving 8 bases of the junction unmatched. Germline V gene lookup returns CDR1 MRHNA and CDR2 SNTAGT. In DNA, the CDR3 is TGTGCCAGCAGTGACTCGGCCAGGGACAGGAGTTACAATGAGCAGTTCTTC. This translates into CASSDSARDRSYNEQFF.